One and the same sample provided the 29 T cell receptor beta chains below, sequenced in a study of T cell repertoires in cytomegalovirus infection. From the reads, TCRdb called clonotypes with MiXCR, one entry per CDR3 protein. This table holds about 920,000 distinct CDR3 sequences, around a third found once. Antigens for these TCRs are unknown. The input for sequencing was cultured CD8+ T cells from PBMCs, taken from culture after CMV antigen stimulation. Source of these receptors: a human donor in good health (CMV status not recorded). Some clones in this sample may be carry-over from other donors' samples.

V is TRBV6-1 and J is TRBJ2-3; no definite D call. Germline V gene data show CDR1 as MNHNS and CDR2 as SASEGT. CDR3 length: 14 amino acids. V was trimmed by 4 bases and J by 1 base, leaving 9 bases between them. CDR3 sequence: CASSGGPGTDTQYF. CDR3 coding DNA: TGTGCCAGCAGTGGTGGGCCGGGCACAGATACGCAGTATTTT.

CDR3 sequence: CASSYVAGSKGQPQHF. DNA of the CDR3: TGTGCCAGCAGTTACGTTGCCGGGAGTAAGGGTCAGCCCCAGCATTTT. The V gene is TRBV6-2 or TRBV6-3, the J gene TRBJ1-5; D gene unclear. The ends were cut back, 2 bases at V and 6 bases at J, with 17 bases in the middle. The CDR3 covers 16 residues. Germline lookup yields CDR1 MNHEY and CDR2 SVGEGT.

This clonotype was observed many times. The V call is TRBV7-6, the J call TRBJ1-4; D is uncertain. The CDR3 has 14 residues. Per germline, CDR1 SGHVS and CDR2 FNYEAQ. V was clipped by 1 base and J by 8 bases, with 11 bases between them. CDR3 in DNA: TGTGCCAGCAGCTTAGTGGGATTGAGGGAAAAACTGTTTTTT. It specifies CASSLVGLREKLFF.

This clonotype was seen repeatedly, ten times or more. V is TRBV7-2 and J is TRBJ2-6; D is unresolved. V gave up 7 bases and J gave up 0 bases, with 1 base separating them. The CDR3 is 12 amino acids. Germline assignment: CDR1 SGHTA and CDR2 FQGNSA. DNA of the CDR3: TGTGCCAGCACCTCTGGGGCCAACGTCCTGACTTTC. Its translation: CASTSGANVLTF.

CDR3 residues: CASSVGTVYGYTF. The CDR3 DNA sequence: TGTGCCAGTAGCGTAGGGACAGTCTATGGCTACACCTTC. This rearrangement joins TRBV19 to TRBJ1-2; the match to TRBD1 covers 7 bases. The CDR3 extends over 13 amino acids. Looked up from germline, CDR1 is LNHDA and CDR2 is SQIVND (reference sequence). V trimming: 6 bases; J trimming: 4 bases; junction bases outside the gene matches: 5.

The rearrangement links TRBV4-1 to TRBJ2-5; tentatively, D is TRBD2 (6 bases). The CDR3 is 16 residues long. CDR1 and CDR2 (germline): MGHRA, YSYEKL. Between the trimmed V and J ends, which lost 0 bases and 0 bases, there was a span of 11 bases. Here the CDR3 reads CASSQDRWGDQETQYF. The CDR3 bases are TGCGCCAGCAGCCAAGATCGATGGGGGGACCAAGAGACCCAGTACTTC.

This clonotype was counted many times. The chain links TRBV7-6 to TRBJ2-6; D tentatively fits TRBD1 or TRBD2 (6 bases each). Trimming removed 4 bases at V and 4 bases at J, with 23 bases between. CDR1 is SGHVS and CDR2 is FNYEAQ in the germline V gene. The CDR3 covers 19 residues. The CDR3 sequence is CASSYIRQEGSSGANVLTF. The CDR3 nucleotides read TGTGCCAGCAGCTACATAAGACAGGAGGGGTCCTCCGGGGCCAACGTCCTGACTTTC. Variable domain in full (rest from reference TRBV7-6 and TRBJ2-6): GAGVSQSPRYKVTKRGQDVALRCDPISGHVSLYWYRQALGQGPEFLTYFNYEAQQDKSGLPNDRFSAERPEGSISTLTIQRTEQRDSAMYRCASSYIRQEGSSGANVLTFGAGSRLTVL.

As concerns this clonotype: Possible read error: a much larger clone is one base away. J is TRBJ1-1 and V is TRBV7-2; D perhaps matches TRBD1 (5 bases). Germline loops: CDR1 SGHTA, CDR2 FQGNSA. Trimming took 4 bases from V and 5 from J, leaving 20 bases between them. This CDR3 has 16 residues. CDR3 bases: TGTGCCAGCAGCTCGGGACCGAGACTTACCGGGACTGAAGCTTTCTTT. Protein sequence: CASSSGPRLTGTEAFF.

The gene calls are TRBV27 and TRBJ1-1, with D perhaps TRBD1 (5 bases). Germline CDR1 MNHEY, CDR2 SMNVEV (reference sequence). Trimming took 2 bases from V and 5 from J, leaving 12 bases between them. The CDR3 has 14 residues. CDR3 in amino acids: CASSLSRTWTEAFF. CDR3 coding DNA: TGTGCCAGCAGTTTAAGTCGGACATGGACTGAAGCTTTCTTT.

This chain links TRBV29-1 with TRBJ1-2; the D is unclear. The V end was cut by 3 bases, the J end by 8 bases, with 19 bases between. The CDR3 sequence is 14 residues long. The germline V gene has CDR1 SQVTM and CDR2 ANQGSEA. Written as DNA, the CDR3 is TGCAGCGTTGATAAGTGGGTTGCCGGATGGGGCTACACCTTC. It encodes CSVDKWVAGWGYTF.

This clonotype was counted a few times. This chain uses TRBV9 with TRBJ2-5; 10 positions agree with TRBD2. Losses at the gene ends were 4 bases for V and 2 bases for J; bases not matched to a gene: 14. Germline assignment: CDR1 SGDLS and CDR2 YYNGEE. The CDR3 is made up of 18 amino acids. In DNA, the CDR3 is TGTGCCAGCAGCCCTCCCCCGGTGGCTAGCGGGGGACAAGAGACCCAGTACTTC. Its translation is CASSPPPVASGGQETQYF.

The chain carries TRBV6-1 and TRBJ2-7, with 7 positions matching TRBD2. Per the germline V gene, CDR1 is MNHNS and CDR2 is SASEGT. The CDR3 sequence is 14 residues long. V trimming: 10 bases; J trimming: 2 bases; junction bases outside the gene matches: 11. The CDR3 sequence: CAINPGLPPYEQYV. CDR3 coding DNA: TGTGCCATCAACCCGGGACTACCCCCCTACGAGCAGTACGTC.

The chain combines TRBV6-5 with TRBJ2-1, with TRBD1 identical over 10 bases. The germline V gene encodes CDR1 MNHEY and CDR2 SVGAGI. The CDR3 sequence is 18 residues long. V shed 6 bases, J shed 0 bases, and the junction held 11 bases outside the gene matches. The CDR3 DNA is TGTGCCAGCAGGCCCGGGACAGGGGAACTTTTCTCCTACAATGAGCAGTTCTTC. Translation gives CASRPGTGELFSYNEQFF.

This sequence joins TRBV25-1 and TRBJ2-1; perhaps TRBD2 as D (5 bases). V gave up 4 bases and J gave up 10 bases, with 11 bases separating them. Germline V gene sequence: CDR1 MGHDK, CDR2 SYGVNS. This CDR3 has 12 amino acids. CDR3 in DNA: TGTGCCAGCAGTGCCAAAAGAGGGGAGCAGTTCTTC. This encodes CASSAKRGEQFF.

The V and J genes are TRBV7-6 and TRBJ2-1; 11 positions match TRBD1. From germline, CDR1 is SGHVS and CDR2 FNYEAQ. This CDR3 has 15 amino acids. J lost 8 bases, V lost 7 bases, and 10 bases had no gene match. In nucleotides, the CDR3 is TGTGCCAGCATCCCTGGACAGGGGGCTGTTGATGAGCAGTTCTTC. Translated: CASIPGQGAVDEQFF.

This clonotype was recorded a few times. This rearrangement joins TRBV5-5 to TRBJ2-1; D unclear. V gave up 0 bases and J gave up 6 bases, with 13 bases separating them. The germline V gene encodes CDR1 SGHKS and CDR2 YYEKEE (reference sequence). The length of the CDR3 is 15 residues. DNA for the CDR3: TGTGCCAGCAGCTTGGGCTGTTGCCCAATCAATGAGCAGTTCTTC. As protein: CASSLGCCPINEQFF.

The chain recombines TRBV4-1 with TRBJ1-4; TRBD1 might be the D (5 bases). CDR3 length: 15 residues. The germline V and J ends were trimmed by 0 bases and 6 bases, with 11 bases remaining between them. Germline assignment: CDR1 MGHRA and CDR2 YSYEKL. The CDR3 region has the DNA TGCGCCAGCAGCCAAGATCCGGGCAGGGATGAAAAACTGTTTTTT. It translates to CASSQDPGRDEKLFF.

This sequence joins TRBV2 and TRBJ2-1; no reliable D call. V was clipped by 6 bases and J by 0 bases, with 12 bases between them. The CDR3 sequence is 15 residues long. The V gene's germline CDR1 is SNHLY and CDR2 FYNNEI. The CDR3 DNA is TGTGCCAGCAGCGCGAGATTCAGCTCCTACAATGAGCAGTTCTTC. Encoded protein: CASSARFSSYNEQFF. Using reference TRBV2 and TRBJ2-1 for the parts outside the CDR3, the full variable domain is EPEVTQTPSHQVTQMGQEVILRCVPISNHLYFYWYRQILGQKVEFLVSFYNNEISEKSEIFDDQFSVERPDGSNFTLKIRSTKLEDSAMYFCASSARFSSYNEQFFGPGTRLTVL.

This clonotype was counted at least ten times. DNA of the CDR3: TGTGCCAGCAGTTTTACAGACCTAACGAGGGGCACTGAAGCTTTCTTT. It encodes CASSFTDLTRGTEAFF. The chain is built from TRBV7-9 and TRBJ1-1; D possibly corresponds to TRBD1 (5 bases). The V gene's germline CDR1 is SEHNR and CDR2 FQNEAQ (reference sequence). The V end lost 6 bases, the J end lost 4 bases, and 21 bases lay between the germline ends. CDR3 length: 16 amino acids.

This clonotype turned up a few times. The junction departs from the called germline gene at one end, perhaps through a read error. The chain has TRBV7-7 and TRBJ2-2; D possibly corresponds to TRBD2 (5 bases). Germline assignment: CDR1 SSHAT and CDR2 FNYEAQ (reference sequence). This CDR3 contains 14 residues. The CDR3 bases are TGTGCTAGCAGCTTCCGAGGGCTTTCCGGGGAGCTGTTTTTT. It is translated as CASSFRGLSGELFF.

In its sample, this clonotype was seen many times. This chain links TRBV6-1 with TRBJ2-6; 9 bases are shared with TRBD1. Germline V CDR1 and CDR2: MNHNS, SASEGT. V trimming: 10 bases; J trimming: 4 bases; junction bases outside the gene matches: 8. The CDR3 is 15 residues long. CDR3 protein: CATATGGSGANVLTF. In nucleotides, the CDR3 is TGTGCCACCGCGACAGGGGGTTCGGGGGCCAACGTCCTGACTTTC.

This clonotype occurred once. The V call is TRBV28, the J call TRBJ1-1, with no clear D. V dropped 7 bases and J dropped 1 base, with 10 bases sitting between them. The CDR3 consists of 13 residues. CDR1 MDHEN and CDR2 SYDVKM come from the germline V gene. The CDR3 DNA sequence: TGTGCCAGCACTAAAGCCTGGAACACTGAAGCTTTCTTT. Residues: CASTKAWNTEAFF.

The chain links TRBV12-3 or TRBV12-4 to TRBJ2-2, with no clear D. The V end was cut by 5 bases, the J end by 6 bases, with 10 bases between. This CDR3 contains 13 residues. The CDR3 is CASSPDWAGELFF. DNA for the CDR3: TGTGCCAGCAGTCCCGACTGGGCCGGGGAGCTGTTTTTT.

The sample holds many counts of this clonotype. The rearrangement joins TRBV7-7 to TRBJ2-7; maybe TRBD2 (5 bases). V shed 5 bases and J shed 0 bases, with 11 bases lying between them. Germline values: CDR1 SSHAT, CDR2 FNYEAQ (reference sequence). This CDR3 contains 14 residues. The CDR3: CASSPRTDSYEQYF. For the CDR3, the DNA is TGTGCCAGCAGCCCTCGGACTGACTCCTACGAGCAGTACTTC.

The J gene is TRBJ2-2, the V gene TRBV9; no firm D call. V lost 0 bases and J lost 5, with 17 bases in between. This CDR3 is built from 17 residues. Germline CDR1 and CDR2: SGDLS and YYNGEE. The CDR3 DNA is TGTGCCAGCAGCGTAGATTCCAGTCAAGGCTGGACCGGGGAGCTGTTTTTT. Its protein is CASSVDSSQGWTGELFF. Drawing the rest from reference TRBV9 and TRBJ2-2, the complete variable domain is DSGVTQTPKHLITATGQRVTLRCSPRSGDLSVYWYQQSLDQGLQFLIQYYNGEERAKGNILERFSAQQFPDLHSELNLSSLELGDSALYFCASSVDSSQGWTGELFFGEGSRLTVL.

This clonotype has a handful of counts. The V call is TRBV13, the J call TRBJ2-7; D assignment may be TRBD1 or TRBD2 (5 bases each). Trimming removed 4 bases at V and 2 bases at J, with 12 bases between. The CDR3 loop spans 14 amino acids. Germline-derived CDR1 and CDR2 are PRHDT and FYEKMQ (reference sequence). CDR3 loop: CASSSRDGPYEQYF. As DNA, the CDR3 is TGTGCCAGCAGCTCCCGGGACGGACCCTACGAGCAGTACTTC.

This clonotype was observed at least ten times. The chain recombines TRBV7-4 with TRBJ2-1; D is possibly TRBD1 or TRBD2 (5 bases each). Germline lookup yields CDR1 SGHVT and CDR2 SQSDAQ. The ends were cut back, 6 bases at V and 0 bases at J, with 6 bases in the middle. The CDR3 length is 13 residues. CDR3 protein: CASRGPSYNEQFF. The CDR3 DNA is TGTGCCAGCAGGGGACCCTCCTACAATGAGCAGTTCTTC.

V is TRBV6-6 and J is TRBJ2-2, with 14 bases lining up with TRBD2. Trimming removed 8 bases from V and 2 bases from J; junction bases left unmatched: 4. CDR1 is MNHNY, CDR2 SVGAGI, per germline (reference sequence). The CDR3 totals 16 residues. The chain's CDR3 is CASLGLAGDNTGELFF. Written as DNA, the CDR3 is TGTGCCAGCCTGGGACTAGCGGGGGATAACACCGGGGAGCTGTTTTTT.

V and J are TRBV20-1 and TRBJ1-5; no definite D call. V was cut by 1 base and J by 2 bases, with 12 bases left in between. The CDR3 totals 15 residues. Germline V CDR1 and CDR2: DFQATT, SNEGSKA (reference sequence). CDR3 sequence reads: CSARGGNMGNQPQHF. The CDR3 coding sequence is TGCAGTGCTAGAGGAGGGAATATGGGCAATCAGCCCCAGCATTTT.